This TCR beta chain was found in a study of blood T cell repertoires in COVID-19. The CDR3 runs 19 residues. The V and J ends lost 0 bases and 0 bases, in that order; junction bases with no gene match: 9. Germline V gene lookup returns CDR1 LGHNA and CDR2 YSLEER. As processed by the authors: Counts of nucleated cells, estimated from reference gene primer amplification, were obtained. Using immunoSEQ multiplex PCR, the repertoire was profiled, and TCRdb retains in-frame clones only, with some absent. That table is the source of V, J and clone size, and D and trimming were worked out from the DNA. The repertoire holds 180,000 or so clones, with roughly 84% as singletons.

The chain employs TRBV4-3 and TRBJ2-2, with 8 bases lining up with TRBD2. This clonotype was sampled from a woman aged 80 or older with acute or convalescent COVID-19. Sequencing was done on a sample of peripheral blood. The CDR3 DNA reads TGCGCCAGCAGCCAAGAGTTTGGTGGCGGGAGGACGAACACCGGGGAGCTGTTTTTT. Amino acids: CASSQEFGGGRTNTGELFF.